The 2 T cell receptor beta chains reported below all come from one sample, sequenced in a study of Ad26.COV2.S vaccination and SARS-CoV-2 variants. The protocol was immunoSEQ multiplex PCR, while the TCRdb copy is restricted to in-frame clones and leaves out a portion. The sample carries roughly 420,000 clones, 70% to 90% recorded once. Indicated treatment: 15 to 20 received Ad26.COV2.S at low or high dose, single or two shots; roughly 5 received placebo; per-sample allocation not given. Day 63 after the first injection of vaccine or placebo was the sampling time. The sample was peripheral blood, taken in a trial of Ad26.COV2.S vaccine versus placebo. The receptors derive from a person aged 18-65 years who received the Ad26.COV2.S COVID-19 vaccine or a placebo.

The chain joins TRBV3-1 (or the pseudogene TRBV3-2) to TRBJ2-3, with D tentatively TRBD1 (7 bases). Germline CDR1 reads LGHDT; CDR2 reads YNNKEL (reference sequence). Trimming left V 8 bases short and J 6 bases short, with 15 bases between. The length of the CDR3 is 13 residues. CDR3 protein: CASAGPGGDTQYF. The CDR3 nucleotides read TGTGCCAGCGCAGGGCCAGGGGGGGATACGCAGTATTTT.

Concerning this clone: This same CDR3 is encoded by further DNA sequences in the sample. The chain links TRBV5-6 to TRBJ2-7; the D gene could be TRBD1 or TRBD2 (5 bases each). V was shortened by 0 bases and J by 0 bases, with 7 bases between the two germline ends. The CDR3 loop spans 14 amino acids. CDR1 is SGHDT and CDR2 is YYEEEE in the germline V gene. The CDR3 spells CASSLVGTSYEQYF. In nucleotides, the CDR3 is TGTGCCAGCAGCTTGGTAGGGACCTCCTACGAGCAGTACTTC.